A selection of T cell receptor beta chains follows, all from one sample in a study of cytomegalovirus exposure and HLA in healthy donors. Generated by immunoSEQ multiplex PCR, the TCRdb table keeps only in-frame clones and is missing some. The repertoire holds about 130,000 clones, over 60% seen once, with approximately 1% in the top ten. The specimen sequenced was PBMCs. The receptors were sampled from a human donor in good health. CDR3s include the opening cysteine and the closing phenylalanine or tryptophan. D genes are given only for firm matches. Rows give clone size only sometimes, using once, few, many, or a class for an expanded clone.

d_gene: .
abundance: .
j_gene: TRBJ1-2
v_gene: TRBV2
CDR3nt: TGTGCCAGCAGTGAAAGGTGGGAGAAGGGCTACACCTTC
CDR3aa: CASSERWEKGYTF

d_gene: .
abundance: .
j_gene: TRBJ1-5
v_gene: TRBV29-1
CDR3nt: TGCAGCGCCATATCAGGGTCAGCCCAGCATTTT
CDR3aa: CSAISGSAQHF

d_gene: TRBD1
abundance: few
j_gene: TRBJ2-7
v_gene: TRBV7-3
CDR3nt: TGTGCCAGCAGCTTAAAATTCGGGGCAGGGGGCTACGAGCAGTACTTC
CDR3aa: CASSLKFGAGGYEQYF

d_gene: .
abundance: .
j_gene: TRBJ2-7
v_gene: TRBV7-2
CDR3nt: TGTGCCAGCAGCTTAGAGGGCGGGGCGAGCTCCTACGAGCAGTACTTC
CDR3aa: CASSLEGGASSYEQYF

d_gene: TRBD1
abundance: .
j_gene: TRBJ2-6
v_gene: TRBV10-3
CDR3nt: TGTGCCATCAACCAGGGGGCTTCAGGGGCCAACGTCCTGACTTTC
CDR3aa: CAINQGASGANVLTF

d_gene: .
abundance: .
j_gene: TRBJ1-2
v_gene: TRBV6-6
CDR3nt: TGTGCCAGCAGTTACCCCGGGGGGGAGGCTGGCTACACCTTC
CDR3aa: CASSYPGGEAGYTF

d_gene: TRBD2
abundance: .
j_gene: TRBJ2-3
v_gene: TRBV9
CDR3nt: TGTGCCAGCAGCGTCGGGGGGGGCCAAATTAGCACAGATACGCAGTATTTT
CDR3aa: CASSVGGGQISTDTQYF

d_gene: .
abundance: .
j_gene: TRBJ2-3
v_gene: TRBV4-1
CDR3nt: TGCGCCAGCAGCCAAGATTTCGGACTACGCACAGATACGCAGTATTTT
CDR3aa: CASSQDFGLRTDTQYF

d_gene: .
abundance: .
j_gene: TRBJ2-1
v_gene: TRBV7-6
CDR3nt: TGTGCCAGCAGCTTAGAATACGGGGGACGGAATGAGCAGTTCTTC
CDR3aa: CASSLEYGGRNEQFF

d_gene: .
abundance: .
j_gene: TRBJ1-3
v_gene: TRBV2
CDR3nt: TGTGCCAGCAGTGAGGGCAGCCACTCTGGAAACACCATATATTTT
CDR3aa: CASSEGSHSGNTIYF

d_gene: .
abundance: .
j_gene: TRBJ2-3
v_gene: TRBV5-1
CDR3nt: TGCGCCAGCAGCTTAGCCGACAGGTCTAGCACAGATACGCAGTATTTT
CDR3aa: CASSLADRSSTDTQYF

d_gene: .
abundance: .
j_gene: TRBJ1-3
v_gene: TRBV6-5
CDR3nt: TGTGCCAGCAGTTACTCGACGGGCTCTGGAAACACCATATATTTT
CDR3aa: CASSYSTGSGNTIYF

d_gene: .
abundance: .
j_gene: TRBJ1-5
v_gene: TRBV7-3
CDR3nt: TGTGCCAGCAGCTCGACAGTGAACAATCAGCCCCAGCATTTT
CDR3aa: CASSSTVNNQPQHF

d_gene: .
abundance: few
j_gene: TRBJ1-5
v_gene: TRBV5-1
CDR3nt: TGCGCCAGCAGCTTGGCCGGAGCCCTGAATCAGCCCCAGCATTTT
CDR3aa: CASSLAGALNQPQHF